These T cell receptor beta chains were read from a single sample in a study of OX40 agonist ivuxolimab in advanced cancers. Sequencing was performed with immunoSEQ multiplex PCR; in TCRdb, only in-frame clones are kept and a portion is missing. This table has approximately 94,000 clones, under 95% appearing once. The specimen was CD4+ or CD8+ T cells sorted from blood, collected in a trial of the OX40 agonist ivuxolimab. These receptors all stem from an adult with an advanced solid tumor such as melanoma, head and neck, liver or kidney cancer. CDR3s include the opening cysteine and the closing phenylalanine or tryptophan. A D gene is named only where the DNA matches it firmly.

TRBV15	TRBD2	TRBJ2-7	TGTGCCACCAGCACCGGCACTAGCGGCTACGAGCAGTACTTC	CATSTGTSGYEQYF
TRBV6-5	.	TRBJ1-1	TGTGCCAGCAGTACCCGGGGCAGGCCGAACACTGAAGCTTTCTTT	CASSTRGRPNTEAFF
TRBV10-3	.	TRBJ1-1	TGTGCCATCAGTGAGCCGGGGGGGACCAACACTGAAGCTTTCTTT	CAISEPGGTNTEAFF
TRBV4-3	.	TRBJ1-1	TGCGCCAGCAGCCAAGGGCACGCGCAGGGAGGTGCTAAAGCTTTCTTT	CASSQGHAQGGAKAFF
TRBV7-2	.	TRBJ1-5	TGTGCCAGCAGCCTCAACAATCAGCCCCAGCATTTT	CASSLNNQPQHF
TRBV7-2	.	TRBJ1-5	TGTGCCAGCAGCTTAACGCCAGGGGAACAGCCCCAGCATTTT	CASSLTPGEQPQHF
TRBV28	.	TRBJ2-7	TGTGCCAGCAGTAAGGGCCGAACCTACGAGCAGTACTTC	CASSKGRTYEQYF
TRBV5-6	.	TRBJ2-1	TGTGCCAGCAGCTTGGGGACCAGCACCTACAATGAGCAGTTCTTC	CASSLGTSTYNEQFF
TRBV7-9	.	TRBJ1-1	TGTGCCAGCAGCCCCTGGGCTGAAGGAGAAGCTTTCTTT	CASSPWAEGEAFF
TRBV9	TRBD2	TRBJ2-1	TGTGCCAGCAGCGTCCTAGCGGGAAAGTACAATGAGCAGTTCTTC	CASSVLAGKYNEQFF